The present T cell receptor (beta chain) was sequenced within a study of cytomegalovirus exposure and HLA in healthy donors. CDR3 length equals 13 residues. V was shortened by 2 bases and J by 2 bases, with 6 bases between the two germline ends. Germline assignment: CDR1 LNHDA and CDR2 SQIVND (reference sequence). PCR involved 60 Vbeta and 13 Jbeta primers. Sequencing was performed with immunoSEQ multiplex PCR; in TCRdb, only in-frame clones are kept and a portion is missing. Of fewer than 200,000 clones in the sample, approximately 86% were seen once. As concerns this clone: This CDR3 is also generated by other DNA sequences in the sample.

J is TRBJ2-5 and V is TRBV19; D not resolved. Input material: PBMCs. The sequence was obtained from a male donor in good health and CMV-seronegative. This CDR3 reads CASSIPGQETQYF. In DNA form, the CDR3 reads TGTGCCAGTAGTATACCCGGTCAAGAGACCCAGTACTTC.